The rows below give T cell receptor beta chains drawn from one sample of a study of blood T cell repertoires in COVID-19. Data came from immunoSEQ multiplex PCR; TCRdb stores just in-frame clones and leaves some out. Of around 330,000 clones in the sample, over 80% are singletons; the top ten hold 8% to 9%. The sample was PBMCs or T cells enriched from blood (not recorded which). The receptor source for this set is a woman in her late teens or twenties who had recovered from COVID-19. Each CDR3 is given with its conserved first and last residue. D genes are given only for firm matches. Part of the rows lack a size; the others show once, few, many or a class for expanded clones.

j_gene	v_gene	abundance	d_gene	CDR3aa	CDR3nt
TRBJ2-7	TRBV7-9	.	.	CASSSFKWANSYEQYF	TGTGCCAGCAGCTCCTTTAAGTGGGCGAACTCCTACGAGCAGTACTTC
TRBJ2-2	TRBV7-8	.	TRBD2	CASSFGLGSNTGELFF	TGTGCCAGCAGCTTTGGACTAGGGTCGAACACCGGGGAGCTGTTTTTT
TRBJ1-1	TRBV7-9	.	.	CASSFEPRGSTEAFF	TGTGCCAGCAGCTTCGAACCCAGGGGTTCAACTGAAGCTTTCTTT
TRBJ1-2	TRBV28	.	.	CASRAMDGVYGYTF	TGTGCCAGCAGAGCGATGGACGGGGTCTATGGCTACACCTTC
TRBJ2-3	TRBV4-3	.	.	CASSQDYASVPDTQYF	TGCGCCAGCAGCCAAGATTATGCGAGCGTCCCGGATACGCAGTATTTT
TRBJ2-3	TRBV18	.	TRBD1	CASSPNRGDHADTDTQYF	TGTGCCAGCTCACCCAACAGGGGGGACCACGCTGACACAGATACGCAGTATTTT
TRBJ1-2	TRBV7-9	.	TRBD1	CASSRGQDYGYTF	TGTGCCAGCAGCCGAGGACAGGACTATGGCTACACCTTC
TRBJ1-2	TRBV4-2	.	TRBD1	CASSPLGQGDYGYTF	TGTGCCAGCAGCCCCCTGGGACAGGGGGACTATGGCTACACCTTC
TRBJ1-5	TRBV27	few	.	CASRTGQINQPQHF	TGTGCCAGCAGGACCGGACAGATTAATCAGCCCCAGCATTTT
TRBJ2-1	TRBV19	.	TRBD1	CASSIGDRLNEQFF	TGTGCCAGTAGTATAGGGGACAGGTTGAATGAGCAGTTCTTC
TRBJ1-5	TRBV10-3	.	.	CAIQTRGSNQPQHF	TGTGCCATCCAAACAAGGGGTAGCAATCAGCCCCAGCATTTT
TRBJ2-1	TRBV11-2	.	.	CASSRSGTGWDEQFF	TGTGCCAGCAGCCGATCCGGGACTGGGTGGGATGAGCAGTTCTTC
TRBJ1-4	TRBV7-8	once	.	CASSSIVGGVEKLFF	TGTGCCAGCAGCTCCATTGTAGGGGGGGTGGAAAAACTGTTTTTT
TRBJ1-5	TRBV18	.	TRBD1	CASSLMETGRLSNQPQHF	TGTGCCAGCTCACTGATGGAGACAGGGAGGTTAAGCAATCAGCCCCAGCATTTT
TRBJ2-7	TRBV19	.	TRBD1	CASSIDRDRAEQYF	TGTGCCAGTAGTATAGATAGGGACAGGGCCGAGCAGTACTTC
TRBJ2-7	TRBV7-3	.	.	CASSLTAGMKGEQYF	TGTGCCAGCAGCTTAACCGCAGGGATGAAGGGTGAGCAGTACTTC
TRBJ1-3	TRBV28	.	TRBD1	CASNPGGSGNTIYF	TGTGCCAGCAACCCAGGGGGCTCTGGAAACACCATATATTTT
TRBJ2-6	TRBV9	.	.	CASSLLSSGANVLTF	TGTGCCAGCAGCCTTCTGAGCTCTGGGGCCAACGTCCTGACTTTC
TRBJ1-2	TRBV5-1	few	.	CASSLDASGYTF	TGCGCCAGCAGCTTGGATGCGTCTGGCTACACCTTC
TRBJ2-1	TRBV19	.	.	CASSIATAHNEQFF	TGTGCCAGTAGTATAGCAACAGCACACAATGAGCAGTTCTTC
TRBJ2-5	TRBV7-7	.	TRBD1	CASSLFLGGGGETQYF	TGTGCCAGCAGCTTATTCTTAGGGGGCGGTGGTGAGACCCAGTACTTC
TRBJ2-7	TRBV18	once	TRBD2	CASSPPGRGPLSYEQYF	TGTGCCAGCTCACCACCGGGGAGGGGACCTTTGTCCTACGAGCAGTACTTC
TRBJ2-1	TRBV9	.	.	CASSVAGELYNEQFF	TGTGCCAGCAGCGTAGCGGGAGAGCTTTACAATGAGCAGTTCTTC
TRBJ2-7	TRBV28	.	TRBD1	CASSPGGTGYHEQYF	TGTGCCAGCAGTCCCGGTGGGACAGGGTACCACGAGCAGTACTTC
TRBJ1-2	TRBV28	.	.	CASSPRAIYSNYGYTF	TGTGCCAGCAGTCCCAGGGCCATCTACTCTAACTATGGCTACACCTTC
TRBJ1-4	TRBV28	.	TRBD1	CASSLLVGQGREKLFF	TGTGCCAGCAGTTTATTGGTGGGACAGGGGCGCGAAAAACTGTTTTTT
TRBJ2-1	TRBV5-1	few	.	CASSLDGNEQFF	TGCGCCAGCAGCTTGGACGGGAATGAGCAGTTCTTC
TRBJ2-3	TRBV7-9	.	TRBD1	CASSQNRGQLTDTQYF	TGTGCCAGCAGCCAAAACAGGGGCCAACTCACAGATACGCAGTATTTT
TRBJ1-1	TRBV19	.	.	CASSILRQLNTEAFF	TGTGCCAGTAGTATACTGCGGCAGCTGAACACTGAAGCTTTCTTT
TRBJ2-1	TRBV7-9	.	.	CASSSWRGDYNEQFF	TGTGCCAGCAGCTCCTGGCGAGGCGACTACAATGAGCAGTTCTTC
TRBJ2-1	TRBV11-1	.	.	CASSLGYSYNEQFF	TGTGCCAGCAGCTTGGGCTACTCCTACAATGAGCAGTTCTTC
TRBJ1-5	TRBV28	.	.	CATQGGNQPQHF	TGTGCCACCCAAGGGGGCAATCAGCCCCAGCATTTT
TRBJ2-1	TRBV5-4	few	.	CASTPGTYNEQFF	TGTGCCAGCACCCCCGGGACCTACAATGAGCAGTTCTTC
TRBJ2-3	TRBV11-1	.	TRBD2	CASSLGGLGAEDTQYF	TGTGCCAGCAGCTTAGGAGGACTAGGGGCCGAGGATACGCAGTATTTT
TRBJ1-3	TRBV5-4	many	.	CASSLEQGRGGNTIYF	TGTGCCAGCAGCTTGGAACAGGGCAGAGGGGGAAACACCATATATTTT
TRBJ1-2	TRBV10-3	.	TRBD1	CAISSGTGGAWGSYTF	TGTGCCATCAGCTCCGGGACAGGGGGCGCGTGGGGAAGCTACACCTTC
TRBJ1-1	TRBV10-3	.	TRBD1	CAISGTVNTEAFF	TGTGCCATCAGCGGGACAGTTAACACTGAAGCTTTCTTT
TRBJ2-7	TRBV11-3	.	.	CASSSKGTRARGGHEQYF	TGTGCCAGCAGCTCTAAGGGGACTAGGGCCAGGGGGGGCCACGAGCAGTACTTC
TRBJ1-1	TRBV7-8	.	.	CASSPWTDLNTEAFF	TGTGCCAGCAGCCCCTGGACAGACCTGAACACTGAAGCTTTCTTT
TRBJ1-2	TRBV5-1	.	.	CASSPRTDRNGYTF	TGCGCCAGCAGCCCCCGGACAGATAGGAATGGCTACACCTTC
TRBJ1-3	TRBV5-1	.	TRBD1	CASSPGQAMRGSGNTIYF	TGCGCCAGCAGCCCGGGACAGGCGATGAGGGGCTCTGGAAACACCATATATTTT
TRBJ1-4	TRBV5-1	.	.	CASSLARGEKLFF	TGCGCCAGCAGCTTGGCTAGAGGAGAAAAACTGTTTTTT
TRBJ1-5	TRBV18	.	TRBD1	CASSPSGTGDQPQHF	TGTGCCAGCTCACCTTCCGGGACAGGGGATCAGCCCCAGCATTTT
TRBJ2-1	TRBV6-2/TRBV6-3	.	TRBD2	CASSSTSGRINYWAHNEQFF	TGTGCCAGCAGTTCGACTAGCGGGAGAATCAATTATTGGGCCCACAATGAGCAGTTCTTC
TRBJ2-1	TRBV5-6	.	.	CASSLSTSEWGDDYNEQFF	TGTGCCAGCAGCTTGTCCACCTCAGAGTGGGGCGATGACTACAATGAGCAGTTCTTC